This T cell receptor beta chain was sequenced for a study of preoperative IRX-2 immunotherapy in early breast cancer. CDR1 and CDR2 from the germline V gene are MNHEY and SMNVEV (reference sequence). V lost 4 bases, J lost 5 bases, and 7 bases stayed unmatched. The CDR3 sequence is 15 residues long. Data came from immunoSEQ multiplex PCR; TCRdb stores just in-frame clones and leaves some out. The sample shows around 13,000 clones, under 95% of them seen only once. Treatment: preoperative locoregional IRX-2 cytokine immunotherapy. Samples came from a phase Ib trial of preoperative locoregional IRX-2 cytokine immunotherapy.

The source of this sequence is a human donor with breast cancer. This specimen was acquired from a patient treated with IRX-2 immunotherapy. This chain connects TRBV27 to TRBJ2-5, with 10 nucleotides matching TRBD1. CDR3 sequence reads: CASSSGTGARETQYF. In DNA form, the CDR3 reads TGTGCCAGCAGTTCCGGGACAGGGGCGCGGGAGACCCAGTACTTC.